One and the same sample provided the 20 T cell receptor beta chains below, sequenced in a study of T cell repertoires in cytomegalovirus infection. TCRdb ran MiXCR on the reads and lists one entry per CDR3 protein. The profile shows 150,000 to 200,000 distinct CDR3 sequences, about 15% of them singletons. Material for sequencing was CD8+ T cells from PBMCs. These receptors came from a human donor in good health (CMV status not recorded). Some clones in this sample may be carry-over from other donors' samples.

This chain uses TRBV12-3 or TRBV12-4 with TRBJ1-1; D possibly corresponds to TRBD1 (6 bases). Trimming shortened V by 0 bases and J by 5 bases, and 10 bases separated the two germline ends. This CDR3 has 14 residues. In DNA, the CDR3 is TGTGCCAGCAGTTTAGCGATCAGGGGAACTGAAGCTTTCTTT. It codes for CASSLAIRGTEAFF.

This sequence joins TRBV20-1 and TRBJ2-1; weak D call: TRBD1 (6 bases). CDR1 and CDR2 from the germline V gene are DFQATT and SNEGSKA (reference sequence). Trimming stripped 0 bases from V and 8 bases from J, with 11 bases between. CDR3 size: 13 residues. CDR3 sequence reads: CSARDPPGDEQFF. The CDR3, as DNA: TGCAGTGCTAGAGACCCCCCAGGGGATGAGCAGTTCTTC.

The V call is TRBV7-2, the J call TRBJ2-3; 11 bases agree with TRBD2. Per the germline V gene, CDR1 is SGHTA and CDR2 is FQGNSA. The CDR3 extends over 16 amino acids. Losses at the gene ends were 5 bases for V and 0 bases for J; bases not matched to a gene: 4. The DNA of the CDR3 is TGTGCCAGCAGCCCCCGGACTAGCGGGAGCACAGATACGCAGTATTTT. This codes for CASSPRTSGSTDTQYF.

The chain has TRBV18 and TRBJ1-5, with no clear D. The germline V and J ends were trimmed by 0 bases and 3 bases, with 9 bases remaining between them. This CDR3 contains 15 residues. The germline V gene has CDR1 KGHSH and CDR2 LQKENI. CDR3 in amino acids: CASSPPESYNQPQHF. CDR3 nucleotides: TGTGCCAGCTCACCACCGGAAAGCTACAATCAGCCCCAGCATTTT.

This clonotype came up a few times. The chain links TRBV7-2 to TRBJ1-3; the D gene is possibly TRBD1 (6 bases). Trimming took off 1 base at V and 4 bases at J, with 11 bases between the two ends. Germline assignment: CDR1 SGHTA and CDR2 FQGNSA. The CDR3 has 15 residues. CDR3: CASSLGRGTGNTIYF. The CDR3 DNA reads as TGTGCCAGCAGCTTAGGCAGGGGTACCGGAAACACCATATATTTT.

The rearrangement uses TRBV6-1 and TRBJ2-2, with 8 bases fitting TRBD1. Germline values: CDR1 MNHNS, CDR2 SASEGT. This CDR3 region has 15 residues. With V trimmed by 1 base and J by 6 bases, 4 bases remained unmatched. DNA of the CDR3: TGTGCCAGCAGTGAAGTTCGGACAGGGTCCGGGGAGCTGTTTTTT. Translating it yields CASSEVRTGSGELFF.

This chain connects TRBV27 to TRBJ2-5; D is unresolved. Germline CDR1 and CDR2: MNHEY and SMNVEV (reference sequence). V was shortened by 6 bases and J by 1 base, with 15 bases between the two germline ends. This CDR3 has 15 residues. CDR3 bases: TGTGCCAGCAGAGACCGACGGAACCTCCAAGAGACCCAGTACTTC. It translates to CASRDRRNLQETQYF.

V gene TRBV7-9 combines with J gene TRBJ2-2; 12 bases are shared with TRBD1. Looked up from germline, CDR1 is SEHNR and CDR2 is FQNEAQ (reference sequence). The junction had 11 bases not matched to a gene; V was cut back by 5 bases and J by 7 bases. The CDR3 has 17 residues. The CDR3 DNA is TGTGCCAGCAGCCCGCGGGACAGGGGGCCGCGCAGCGGGGAGCTGTTTTTT. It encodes CASSPRDRGPRSGELFF.

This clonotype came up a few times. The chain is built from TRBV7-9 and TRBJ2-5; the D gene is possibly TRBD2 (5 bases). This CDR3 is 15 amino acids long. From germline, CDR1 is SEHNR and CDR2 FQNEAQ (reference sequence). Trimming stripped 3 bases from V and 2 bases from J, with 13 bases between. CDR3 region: CASSFRGKAQETQYF. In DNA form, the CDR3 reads TGTGCCAGCAGCTTTCGAGGGAAAGCACAAGAGACCCAGTACTTC.

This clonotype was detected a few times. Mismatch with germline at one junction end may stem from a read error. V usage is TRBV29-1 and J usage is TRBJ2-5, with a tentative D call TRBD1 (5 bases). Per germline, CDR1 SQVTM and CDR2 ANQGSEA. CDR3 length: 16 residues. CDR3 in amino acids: CSVEGLPKVGRETQYF. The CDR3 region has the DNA TGCAGCGTCGAAGGCCTACCAAAAGTGGGGCGAGAGACCCAGTACTTC.

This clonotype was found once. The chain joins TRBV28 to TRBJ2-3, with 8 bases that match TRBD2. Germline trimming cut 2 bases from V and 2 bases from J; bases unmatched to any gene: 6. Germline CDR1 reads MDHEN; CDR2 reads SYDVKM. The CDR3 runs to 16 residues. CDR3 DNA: TGTGCCAGCAGTTTAGGAGCGGGAGCCCACACAGATACGCAGTATTTT. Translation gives CASSLGAGAHTDTQYF.

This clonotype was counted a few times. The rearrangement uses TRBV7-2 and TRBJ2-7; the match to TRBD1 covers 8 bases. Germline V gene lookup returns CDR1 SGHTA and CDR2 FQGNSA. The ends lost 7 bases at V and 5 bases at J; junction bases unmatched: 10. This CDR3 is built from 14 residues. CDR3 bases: TGTGCCAGCAAACGACAGGGGAAGAGGAACGAGCAGTACTTC. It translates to CASKRQGKRNEQYF.

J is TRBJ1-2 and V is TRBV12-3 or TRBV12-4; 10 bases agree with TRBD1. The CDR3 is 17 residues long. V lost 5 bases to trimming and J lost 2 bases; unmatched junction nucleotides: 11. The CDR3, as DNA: TGTGCCAGCAGTCCGTCCCGGGACAGGGGACGGAACTATGGCTACACCTTC. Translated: CASSPSRDRGRNYGYTF.

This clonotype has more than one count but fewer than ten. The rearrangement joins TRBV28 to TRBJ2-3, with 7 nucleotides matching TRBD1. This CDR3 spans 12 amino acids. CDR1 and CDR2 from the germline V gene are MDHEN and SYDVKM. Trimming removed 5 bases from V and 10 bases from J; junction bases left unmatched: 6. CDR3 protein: CASSPNRGAQYF. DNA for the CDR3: TGTGCCAGCAGTCCCAACAGGGGAGCGCAGTATTTT.

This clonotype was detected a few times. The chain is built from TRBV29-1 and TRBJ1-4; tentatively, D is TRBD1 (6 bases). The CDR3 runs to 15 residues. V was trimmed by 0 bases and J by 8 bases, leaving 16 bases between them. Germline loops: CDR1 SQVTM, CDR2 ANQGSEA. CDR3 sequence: CSVEDPSGGREKLFF. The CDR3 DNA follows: TGCAGCGTTGAAGACCCCTCCGGGGGCAGGGAAAAACTGTTTTTT.

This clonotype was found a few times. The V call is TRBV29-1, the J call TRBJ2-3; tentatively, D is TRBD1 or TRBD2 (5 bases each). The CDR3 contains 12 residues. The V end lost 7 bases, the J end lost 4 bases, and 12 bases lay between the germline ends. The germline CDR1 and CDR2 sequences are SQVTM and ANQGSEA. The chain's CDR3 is CSASLGADTQYF. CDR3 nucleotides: TGCAGCGCTTCACTAGGGGCAGATACGCAGTATTTT.

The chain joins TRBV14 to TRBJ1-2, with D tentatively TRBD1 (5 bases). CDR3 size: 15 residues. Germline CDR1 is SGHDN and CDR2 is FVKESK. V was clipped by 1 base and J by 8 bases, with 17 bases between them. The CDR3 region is CASSQVAGLSWGYTF. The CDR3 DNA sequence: TGTGCCAGCAGCCAAGTTGCAGGGTTGAGTTGGGGCTACACCTTC.

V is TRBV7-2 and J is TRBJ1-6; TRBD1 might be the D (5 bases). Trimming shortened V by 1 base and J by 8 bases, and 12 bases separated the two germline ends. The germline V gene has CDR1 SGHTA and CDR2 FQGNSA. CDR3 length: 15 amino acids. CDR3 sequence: CASSLGGGEDSPLHF. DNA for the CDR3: TGTGCCAGCAGCTTAGGTGGAGGGGAGGATTCACCCCTCCACTTT.

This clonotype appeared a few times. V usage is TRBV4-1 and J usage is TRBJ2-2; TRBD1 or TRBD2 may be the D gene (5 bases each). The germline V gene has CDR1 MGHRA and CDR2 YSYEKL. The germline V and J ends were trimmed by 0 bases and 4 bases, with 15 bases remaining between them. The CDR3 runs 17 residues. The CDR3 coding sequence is TGCGCCAGCAGCCAAGATAATGGGGGAATGCTCACCGGGGAGCTGTTTTTT. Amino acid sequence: CASSQDNGGMLTGELFF.

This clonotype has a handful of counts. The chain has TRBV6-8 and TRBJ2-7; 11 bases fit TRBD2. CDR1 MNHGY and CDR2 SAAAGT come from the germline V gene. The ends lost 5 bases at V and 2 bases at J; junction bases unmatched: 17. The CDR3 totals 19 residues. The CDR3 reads CASSVTEVTGTSGAYEQYF. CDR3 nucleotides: TGTGCCAGCAGTGTGACCGAGGTTACCGGGACTAGCGGCGCCTACGAGCAGTACTTC.